Below are 2 T cell receptor beta chains sequenced from a single sample in a study of PD-L1 blockade in urothelial cancer (dated by TCRdb to 2016 to 2017). Per the publication, the time point label means: peripheral blood 6 weeks after treatment start. The protocol used for the library was the immunoSEQ multiplex PCR assay. The table was pulled from immuneACCESS by TCRdb, which kept in-frame rearrangements only. Such tables lose some clones; where checked, under half of the loss comes from unresolved V genes, and the rest has no known cause. The sample table contains some 40,000 clones; only one count was recorded for about 90% of them. The ten largest clones add up to 5.5% to 8% of the sample. This sample comprised PBMCs, obtained around atezolizumab (anti-PD-L1) treatment. These receptors were taken from a man in his 70s with urothelial cancer.

The CDR3 protein is CASSLGLGRGAYEQYF. In nucleotides, the CDR3 is TGTGCCAGCAGTTTAGGGCTGGGCAGGGGGGCCTACGAGCAGTACTTC. The chain joins TRBV28 to TRBJ2-7; perhaps TRBD1 as D (7 bases). Trimming shortened V by 2 bases and J by 2 bases, and 16 bases separated the two germline ends. The length of the CDR3 is 16 residues. The germline V gene encodes CDR1 MDHEN and CDR2 SYDVKM.

The chain carries TRBV5-1 and TRBJ2-1, with 11 bases identical to TRBD2. After removal of 5 bases from V and 3 bases from J, the junction contained 4 bases not matched to a gene. This CDR3 contains 15 residues. CDR1 SGHRS and CDR2 YFSETQ come from the germline V gene. CDR3 protein: CASRPGLAVYNEQFF. CDR3 sequence (DNA): TGCGCCAGCAGGCCGGGACTAGCGGTCTACAATGAGCAGTTCTTC.